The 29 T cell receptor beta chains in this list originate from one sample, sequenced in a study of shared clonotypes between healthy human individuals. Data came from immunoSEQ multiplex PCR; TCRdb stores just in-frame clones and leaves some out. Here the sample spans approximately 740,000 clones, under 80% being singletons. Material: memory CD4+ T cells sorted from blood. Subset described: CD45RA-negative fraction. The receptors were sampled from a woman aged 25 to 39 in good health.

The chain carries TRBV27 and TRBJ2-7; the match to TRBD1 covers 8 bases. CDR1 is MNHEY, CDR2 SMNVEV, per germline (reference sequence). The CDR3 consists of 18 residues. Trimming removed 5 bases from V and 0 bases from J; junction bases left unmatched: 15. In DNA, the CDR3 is TGTGCCAGCAGTCCCTCCACCTTTCGGGACAGGAGCTCCTACGAGCAGTACTTC. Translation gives CASSPSTFRDRSSYEQYF.

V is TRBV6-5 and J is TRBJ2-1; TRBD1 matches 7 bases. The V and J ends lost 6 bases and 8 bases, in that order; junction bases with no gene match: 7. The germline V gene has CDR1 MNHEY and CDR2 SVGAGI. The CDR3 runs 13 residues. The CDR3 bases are TGTGCCAGCAGCCCCACAGGGGCCCATGAGCAGTTCTTC. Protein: CASSPTGAHEQFF.

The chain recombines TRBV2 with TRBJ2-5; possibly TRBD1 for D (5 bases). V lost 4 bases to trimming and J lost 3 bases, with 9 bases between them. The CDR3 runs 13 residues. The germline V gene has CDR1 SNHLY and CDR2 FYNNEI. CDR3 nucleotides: TGTGCCAGCAGTGGACAGTTCGAAGAGACCCAGTACTTC. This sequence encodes CASSGQFEETQYF.

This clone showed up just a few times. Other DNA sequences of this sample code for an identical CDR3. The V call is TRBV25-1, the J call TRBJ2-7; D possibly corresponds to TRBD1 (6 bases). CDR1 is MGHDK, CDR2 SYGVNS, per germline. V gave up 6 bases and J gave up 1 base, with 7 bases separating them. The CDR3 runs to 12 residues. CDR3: CASSRGSYEQYF. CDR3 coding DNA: TGTGCCAGCAGCAGGGGATCCTACGAGCAGTACTTC.

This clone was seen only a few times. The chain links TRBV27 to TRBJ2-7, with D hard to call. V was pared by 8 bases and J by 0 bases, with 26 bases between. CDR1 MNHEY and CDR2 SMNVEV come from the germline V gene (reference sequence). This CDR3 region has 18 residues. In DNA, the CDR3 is TGTGCCAGCCGTCACATAGAGAAGCCCTCTTATCTCTCCTACGAGCAGTACTTC. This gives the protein CASRHIEKPSYLSYEQYF.

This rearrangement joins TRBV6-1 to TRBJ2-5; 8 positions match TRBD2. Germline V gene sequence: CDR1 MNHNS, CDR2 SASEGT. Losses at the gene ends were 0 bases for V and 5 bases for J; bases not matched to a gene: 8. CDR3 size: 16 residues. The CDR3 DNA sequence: TGTGCCAGCAGTGAAGCCCACGGGAGGGGAGGTGAGACCCAGTACTTC. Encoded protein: CASSEAHGRGGETQYF.

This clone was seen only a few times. The CDR3 nucleotides are TGTGCCAGCAGTTTTCGGCAGGGGGCACCAACTGAAGCTTTCTTT. Translation gives CASSFRQGAPTEAFF. The chain recombines TRBV27 with TRBJ1-1, with 8 nucleotides matching TRBD1. V lost 3 bases, J lost 5 bases, and 8 bases stayed unmatched. This CDR3 is built from 15 residues. CDR1 and CDR2 from the germline V gene are MNHEY and SMNVEV (reference sequence).

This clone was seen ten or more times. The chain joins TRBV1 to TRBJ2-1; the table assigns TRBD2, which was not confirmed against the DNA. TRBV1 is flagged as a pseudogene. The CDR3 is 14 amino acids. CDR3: CTSSQGLADNEQFF. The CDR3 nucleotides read TGCACCAGCAGCCAAGGACTAGCGGACAATGAGCAGTTCTTC.

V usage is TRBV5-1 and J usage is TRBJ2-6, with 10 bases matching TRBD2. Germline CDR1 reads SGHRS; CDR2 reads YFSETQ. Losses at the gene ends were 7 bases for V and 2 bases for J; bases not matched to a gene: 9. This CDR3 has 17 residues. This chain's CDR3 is CASRRTSGPTGANVLTF. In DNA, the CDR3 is TGCGCCAGCCGCAGGACTAGCGGTCCTACTGGGGCCAACGTCCTGACTTTC.

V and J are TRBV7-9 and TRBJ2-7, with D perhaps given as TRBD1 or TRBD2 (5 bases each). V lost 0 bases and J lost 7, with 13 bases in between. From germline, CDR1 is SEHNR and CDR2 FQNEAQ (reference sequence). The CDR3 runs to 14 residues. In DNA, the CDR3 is TGTGCCAGCAGCTTAGCGGGGGTTTCATGGGAGCAGTACTTC. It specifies CASSLAGVSWEQYF.

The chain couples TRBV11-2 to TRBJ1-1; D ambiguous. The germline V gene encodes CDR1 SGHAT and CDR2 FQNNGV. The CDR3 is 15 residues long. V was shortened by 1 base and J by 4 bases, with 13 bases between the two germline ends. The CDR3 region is CASSLVGVGFTEAFF. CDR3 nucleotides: TGTGCCAGCAGCTTAGTCGGGGTAGGGTTCACTGAAGCTTTCTTT. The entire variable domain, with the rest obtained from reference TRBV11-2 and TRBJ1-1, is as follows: EAGVAQSPRYKIIEKRQSVAFWCNPISGHATLYWYQQILGQGPKLLIQFQNNGVVDDSQLPKDRFSAERLKGVDSTLKIQPAKLEDSAVYLCASSLVGVGFTEAFFGQGTRLTVV.

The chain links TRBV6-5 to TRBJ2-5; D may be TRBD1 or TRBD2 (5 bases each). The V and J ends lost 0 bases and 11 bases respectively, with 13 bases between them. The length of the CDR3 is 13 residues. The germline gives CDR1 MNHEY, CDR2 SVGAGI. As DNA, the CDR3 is TGTGCCAGCAGTTACTCGGGACGGTCGGAGCAGTACTTC. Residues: CASSYSGRSEQYF.

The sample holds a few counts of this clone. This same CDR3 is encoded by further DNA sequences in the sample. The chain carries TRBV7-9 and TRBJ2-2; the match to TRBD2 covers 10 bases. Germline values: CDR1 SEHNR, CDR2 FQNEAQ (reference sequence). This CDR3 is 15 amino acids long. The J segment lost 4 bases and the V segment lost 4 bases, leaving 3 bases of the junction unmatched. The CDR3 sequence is CASSSLAGGTGELFF. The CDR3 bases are TGTGCCAGCAGCTCGTTAGCGGGAGGCACCGGGGAGCTGTTTTTT.

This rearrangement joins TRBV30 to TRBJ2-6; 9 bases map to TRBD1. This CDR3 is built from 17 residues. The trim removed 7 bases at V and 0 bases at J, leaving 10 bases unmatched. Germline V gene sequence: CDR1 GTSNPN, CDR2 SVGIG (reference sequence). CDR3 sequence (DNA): TGTGCCTCCCTTCCGGGACAGGGCTTCTCTGGGGCCAACGTCCTGACTTTC. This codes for CASLPGQGFSGANVLTF.

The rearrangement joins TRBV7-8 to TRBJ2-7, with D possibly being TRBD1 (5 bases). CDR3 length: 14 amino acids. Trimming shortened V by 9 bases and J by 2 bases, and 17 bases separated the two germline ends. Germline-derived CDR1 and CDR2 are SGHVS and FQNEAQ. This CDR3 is CASRQSGQTYEQYF. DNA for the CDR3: TGTGCCAGTCGACAATCAGGGCAGACCTACGAGCAGTACTTC.

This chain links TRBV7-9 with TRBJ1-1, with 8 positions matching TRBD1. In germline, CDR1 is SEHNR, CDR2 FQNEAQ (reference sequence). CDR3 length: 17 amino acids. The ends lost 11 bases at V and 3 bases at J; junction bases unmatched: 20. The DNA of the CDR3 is TGTGCCGCAAAAAAACAGGGGGTCAAGGGACCATACACTGAAGCTTTCTTT. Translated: CAAKKQGVKGPYTEAFF. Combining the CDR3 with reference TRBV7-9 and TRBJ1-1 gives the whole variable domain DTGVSQNPRHKITKRGQNVTFRCDPISEHNRLYWYRQTLGQGPEFLTYFQNEAQLEKSRLLSDRFSAERPKGSFSTLEIQRTEQGDSAMYLCAAKKQGVKGPYTEAFFGQGTRLTVV.

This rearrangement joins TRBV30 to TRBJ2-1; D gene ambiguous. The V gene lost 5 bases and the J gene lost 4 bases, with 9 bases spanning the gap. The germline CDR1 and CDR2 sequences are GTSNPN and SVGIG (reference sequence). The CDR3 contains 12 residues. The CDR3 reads CAWGTLYNEQFF. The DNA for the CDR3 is TGTGCCTGGGGTACCCTATACAATGAGCAGTTCTTC. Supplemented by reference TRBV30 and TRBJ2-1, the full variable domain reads SQTIHQWPATLVQPVGSPLSLECTVEGTSNPNLYWYRQAAGRGLQLLFYSVGIGQISSEVPQNLSASRPQDRQFILSSKKLLLSDSGFYLCAWGTLYNEQFFGPGTRLTVL.

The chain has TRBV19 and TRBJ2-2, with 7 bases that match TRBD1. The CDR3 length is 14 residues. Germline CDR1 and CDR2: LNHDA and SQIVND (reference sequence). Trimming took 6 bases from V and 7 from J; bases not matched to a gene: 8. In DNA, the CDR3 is TGTGCCAGTAGGACCGGGACAGATGTCGGGGAGCTGTTTTTT. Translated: CASRTGTDVGELFF. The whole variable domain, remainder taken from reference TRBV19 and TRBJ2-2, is DGGITQSPKYLFRKEGQNVTLSCEQNLNHDAMYWYRQDPGQGLRLIYYSQIVNDFQKGDIAEGYSVSREKKESFPLTVTSAQKNPTAFYLCASRTGTDVGELFFGEGSRLTVL.

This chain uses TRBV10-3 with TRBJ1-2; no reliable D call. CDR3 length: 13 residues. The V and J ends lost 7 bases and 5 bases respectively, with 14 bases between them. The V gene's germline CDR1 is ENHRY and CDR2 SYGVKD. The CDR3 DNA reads TGTGCCATCATGACCGACTTTAGATATGGCTACACCTTC. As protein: CAIMTDFRYGYTF.

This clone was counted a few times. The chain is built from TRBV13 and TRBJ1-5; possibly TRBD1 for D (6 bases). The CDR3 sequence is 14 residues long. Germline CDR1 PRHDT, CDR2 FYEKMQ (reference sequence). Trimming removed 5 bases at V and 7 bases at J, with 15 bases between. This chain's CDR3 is CASSKRGGNQPQHF. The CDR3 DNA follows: TGTGCCAGCAGCAAAAGGGGGGGGAACCAGCCCCAGCATTTT.

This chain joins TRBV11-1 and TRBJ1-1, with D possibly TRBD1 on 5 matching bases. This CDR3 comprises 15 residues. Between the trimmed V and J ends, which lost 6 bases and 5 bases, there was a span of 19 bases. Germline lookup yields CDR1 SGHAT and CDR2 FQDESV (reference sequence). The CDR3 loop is CASRAGRTEGTEAFF. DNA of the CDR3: TGTGCCAGCAGGGCGGGACGGACGGAAGGGACTGAAGCTTTCTTT.

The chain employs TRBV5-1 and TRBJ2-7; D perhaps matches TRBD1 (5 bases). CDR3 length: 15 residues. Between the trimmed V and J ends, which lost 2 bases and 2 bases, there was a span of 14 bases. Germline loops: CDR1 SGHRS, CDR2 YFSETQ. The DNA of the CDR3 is TGCGCCAGCAGCTTTTATAGGGGAACTACCTACGAGCAGTACTTC. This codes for CASSFYRGTTYEQYF.

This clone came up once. The CDR3 loop is CASSELTSNYGYTF. Written as DNA, the CDR3 is TGTGCCAGCAGTGAGTTGACATCTAACTATGGCTACACCTTC. The J gene is TRBJ1-2, the V gene TRBV2; no definite D call. This CDR3 has 14 residues. Trimming took 3 bases from V and 0 from J, leaving 8 bases between them. Germline CDR1 SNHLY, CDR2 FYNNEI.

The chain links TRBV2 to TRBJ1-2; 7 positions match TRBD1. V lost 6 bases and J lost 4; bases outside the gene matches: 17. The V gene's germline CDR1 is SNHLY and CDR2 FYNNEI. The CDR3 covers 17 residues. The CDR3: CASSDNRGGSRVYGYTF. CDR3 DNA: TGTGCCAGCAGCGATAACAGGGGAGGAAGTCGGGTCTATGGCTACACCTTC.

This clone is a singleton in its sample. CDR3 DNA sequence: TGTGCCAGCAGCTCCCTTAGCGGGAGGAATTACAATGAGCAGTTCTTC. This encodes CASSSLSGRNYNEQFF. This rearrangement joins TRBV11-2 to TRBJ2-1, with 10 nucleotides matching TRBD2. The trim removed 4 bases at V and 4 bases at J, leaving 7 bases unmatched. CDR1 is SGHAT, CDR2 FQNNGV, per germline. CDR3 size: 16 residues. The full variable domain, rest sourced from reference TRBV11-2 and TRBJ2-1, is EAGVAQSPRYKIIEKRQSVAFWCNPISGHATLYWYQQILGQGPKLLIQFQNNGVVDDSQLPKDRFSAERLKGVDSTLKIQPAKLEDSAVYLCASSSLSGRNYNEQFFGPGTRLTVL.

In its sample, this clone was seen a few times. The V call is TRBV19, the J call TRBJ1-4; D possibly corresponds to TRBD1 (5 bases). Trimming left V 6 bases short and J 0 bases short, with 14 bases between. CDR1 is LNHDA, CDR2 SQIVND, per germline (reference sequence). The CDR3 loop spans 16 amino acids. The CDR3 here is CASSQSWGTTNEKLFF. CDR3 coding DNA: TGTGCCAGTAGCCAATCGTGGGGGACAACTAATGAAAAACTGTTTTTT.

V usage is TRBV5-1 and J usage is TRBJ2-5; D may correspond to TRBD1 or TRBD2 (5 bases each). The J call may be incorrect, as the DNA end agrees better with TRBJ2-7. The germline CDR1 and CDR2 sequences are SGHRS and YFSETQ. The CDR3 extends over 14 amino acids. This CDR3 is CASSLGTETYEQYF. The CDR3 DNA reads TGCGCCAGCAGCTTAGGGACGGAGACCTACGAGCAGTACTTC.

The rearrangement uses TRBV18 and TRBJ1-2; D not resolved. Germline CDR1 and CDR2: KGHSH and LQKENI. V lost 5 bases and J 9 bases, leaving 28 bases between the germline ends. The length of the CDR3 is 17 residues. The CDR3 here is CASSSRASGLLGISYTF. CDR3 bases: TGTGCCAGCTCATCGAGGGCCTCGGGCCTCCTAGGAATAAGCTACACCTTC.

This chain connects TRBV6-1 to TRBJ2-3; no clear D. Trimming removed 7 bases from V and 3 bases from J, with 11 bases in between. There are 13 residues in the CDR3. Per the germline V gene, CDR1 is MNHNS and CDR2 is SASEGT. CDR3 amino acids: CASTPPGTDTQYF. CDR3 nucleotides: TGTGCCAGCACCCCGCCGGGTACAGATACGCAGTATTTT.